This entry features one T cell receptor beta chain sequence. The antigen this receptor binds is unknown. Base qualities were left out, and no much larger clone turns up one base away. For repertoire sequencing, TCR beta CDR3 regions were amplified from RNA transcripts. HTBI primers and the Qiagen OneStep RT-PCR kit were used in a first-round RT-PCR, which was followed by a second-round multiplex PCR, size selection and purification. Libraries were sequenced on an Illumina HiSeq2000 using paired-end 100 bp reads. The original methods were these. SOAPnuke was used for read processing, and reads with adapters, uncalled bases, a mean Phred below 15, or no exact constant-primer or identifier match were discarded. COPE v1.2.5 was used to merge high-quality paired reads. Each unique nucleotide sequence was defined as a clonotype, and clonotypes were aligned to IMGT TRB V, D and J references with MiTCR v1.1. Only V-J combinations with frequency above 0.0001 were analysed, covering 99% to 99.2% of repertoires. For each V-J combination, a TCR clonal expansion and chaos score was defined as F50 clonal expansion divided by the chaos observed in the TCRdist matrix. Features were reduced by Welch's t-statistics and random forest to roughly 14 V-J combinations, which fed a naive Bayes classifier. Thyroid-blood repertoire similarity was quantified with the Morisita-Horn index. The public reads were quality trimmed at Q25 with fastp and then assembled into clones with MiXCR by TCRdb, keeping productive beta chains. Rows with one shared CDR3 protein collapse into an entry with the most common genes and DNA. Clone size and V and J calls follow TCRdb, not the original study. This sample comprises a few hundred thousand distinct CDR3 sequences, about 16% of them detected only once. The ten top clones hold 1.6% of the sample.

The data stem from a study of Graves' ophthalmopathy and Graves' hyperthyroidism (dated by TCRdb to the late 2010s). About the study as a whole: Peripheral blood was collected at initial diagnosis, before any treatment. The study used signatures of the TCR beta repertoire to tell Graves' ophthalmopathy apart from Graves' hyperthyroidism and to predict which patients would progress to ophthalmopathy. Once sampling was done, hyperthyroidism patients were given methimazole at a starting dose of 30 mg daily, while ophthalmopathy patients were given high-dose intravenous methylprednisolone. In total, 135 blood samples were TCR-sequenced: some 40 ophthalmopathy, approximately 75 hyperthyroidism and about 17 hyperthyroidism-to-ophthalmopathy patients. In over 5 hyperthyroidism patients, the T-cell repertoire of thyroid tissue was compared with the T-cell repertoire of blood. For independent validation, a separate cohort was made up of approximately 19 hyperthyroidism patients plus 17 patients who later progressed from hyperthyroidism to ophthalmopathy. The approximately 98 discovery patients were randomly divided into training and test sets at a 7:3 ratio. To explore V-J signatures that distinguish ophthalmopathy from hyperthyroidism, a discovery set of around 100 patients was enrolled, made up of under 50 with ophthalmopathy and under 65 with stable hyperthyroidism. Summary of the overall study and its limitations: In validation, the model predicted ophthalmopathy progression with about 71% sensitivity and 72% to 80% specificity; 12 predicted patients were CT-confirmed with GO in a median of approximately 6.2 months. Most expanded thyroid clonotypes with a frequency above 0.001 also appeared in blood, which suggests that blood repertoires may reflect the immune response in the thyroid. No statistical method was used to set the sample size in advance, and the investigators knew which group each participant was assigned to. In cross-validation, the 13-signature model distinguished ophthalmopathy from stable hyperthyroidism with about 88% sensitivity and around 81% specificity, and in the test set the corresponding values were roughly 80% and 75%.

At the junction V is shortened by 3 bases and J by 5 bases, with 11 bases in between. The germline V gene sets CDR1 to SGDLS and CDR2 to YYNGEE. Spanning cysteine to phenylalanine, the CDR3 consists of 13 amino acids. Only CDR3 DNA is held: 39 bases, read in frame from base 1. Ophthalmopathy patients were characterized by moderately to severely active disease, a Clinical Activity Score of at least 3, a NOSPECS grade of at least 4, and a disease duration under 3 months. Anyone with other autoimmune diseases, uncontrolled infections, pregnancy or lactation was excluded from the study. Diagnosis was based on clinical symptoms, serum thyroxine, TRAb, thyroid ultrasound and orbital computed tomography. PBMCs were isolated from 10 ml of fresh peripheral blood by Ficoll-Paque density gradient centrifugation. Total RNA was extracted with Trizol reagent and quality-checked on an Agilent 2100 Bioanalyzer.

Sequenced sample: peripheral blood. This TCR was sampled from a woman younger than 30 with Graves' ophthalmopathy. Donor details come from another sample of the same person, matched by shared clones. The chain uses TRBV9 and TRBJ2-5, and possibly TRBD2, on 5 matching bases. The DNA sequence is TGTGCCAGCAGCGCGAGGGTCTCGGAGACCCAGTACTTC. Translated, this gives CASSARVSETQYF.